The entry below gives a single TCR beta chain sequence along with its context. Its antigen is currently unknown. This entry is derived from a study of T cell responses to AZD1222 COVID-19 vaccine. Assay: immunoSEQ multiplex PCR; the TCRdb copy retains only in-frame clones and omits some. The sample gives 110,000 to 150,000 clones, around 90% of which show up once; 5.5% is in the top ten. Trimming took 5 bases from V and 5 from J; bases not matched to a gene: 12. The CDR3 is 16 amino acids. Germline V gene sequence: CDR1 SGHRS, CDR2 YFSETQ. Whole-study results and caveats: It was only after the peak T cell response that any repertoires were sampled. Two AZD1222 doses significantly raised spike-specific TCR breadth and depth over controls.

The chain recombines TRBV5-1 with TRBJ1-4, with 7 nucleotides matching TRBD1. This receptor was obtained from an adult in good health. The material was peripheral blood, obtained on day 0 of AZD1222 vaccination. CDR3 bases: TGCGCCAGCAGACCGCAGGGGGAGGCCAGCAATGAAAAACTGTTTTTT. This translates into CASRPQGEASNEKLFF. Looking up the rest from reference TRBV5-1 and TRBJ1-4 gives the full variable domain: KAGVTQTPRYLIKTRGQQVTLSCSPISGHRSVSWYQQTPGQGLQFLFEYFSETQRNKGNFPGRFSGRQFSNSRSEMNVSTLELGDSALYLCASRPQGEASNEKLFFGSGTQLSVL.